This TCR beta chain was captured by sequencing in a study of Graves' ophthalmopathy and Graves' hyperthyroidism. Amplified TCR beta CDR3 regions were obtained using RNA transcripts as template. Investigators did first-round RT-PCR with HTBI primers, then second-round multiplex PCR. TCRdb used MiXCR to reprocess the multiplex PCR reads, holding one entry per CDR3 protein. The sample has 260,000 or so distinct CDR3 sequences; about 46% are singletons. This CDR3 is 14 amino acids long. Germline V gene sequence: CDR1 SGHTA, CDR2 FQGTGA. V lost 6 bases and J lost 6; bases outside the gene matches: 4. The chain couples TRBV7-3 to TRBJ2-2; 10 bases line up with TRBD1. Sample: peripheral blood. The origin of this receptor is an adult man with Graves' ophthalmopathy. CDR3 sequence (DNA): TGTGCCAGCAGTAAGGACAGGGGGTCCGGGGAGCTGTTTTTT. Protein: CASSKDRGSGELFF.